This T cell receptor (beta chain) was observed in a study of glioma-infiltrating T cells after dendritic cell vaccination. Study-level information: Three intradermal dendritic cell vaccine injections were given every two weeks.

This CDR3 has 12 amino acids. V lost 2 bases, J lost 8 bases, and 7 bases lay in between. The germline V gene has CDR1 SEHNR and CDR2 FQNEAQ (reference sequence). The time point is: after dendritic cell vaccination, including at tumor progression/relapse. Patients had residual fresh-frozen tumor tissue and more than two years of survival data. The PCR used 60 V beta and 13 J beta primers. The table came from immunoSEQ multiplex PCR; TCRdb's copy has only in-frame clones and leaves some out. The data contain 55,000 to 75,000 clones, around 83% of them singletons. The starting material was blood, obtained after dendritic cell vaccination. The V gene is TRBV7-9, the J gene TRBJ2-1, with D unclear. This clonotype was sampled from a human donor with glioblastoma. The CDR3 DNA reads TGTGCCAGCAGCTTAATGGCCGATGAGCAGTTCTTC. Amino acid sequence: CASSLMADEQFF.